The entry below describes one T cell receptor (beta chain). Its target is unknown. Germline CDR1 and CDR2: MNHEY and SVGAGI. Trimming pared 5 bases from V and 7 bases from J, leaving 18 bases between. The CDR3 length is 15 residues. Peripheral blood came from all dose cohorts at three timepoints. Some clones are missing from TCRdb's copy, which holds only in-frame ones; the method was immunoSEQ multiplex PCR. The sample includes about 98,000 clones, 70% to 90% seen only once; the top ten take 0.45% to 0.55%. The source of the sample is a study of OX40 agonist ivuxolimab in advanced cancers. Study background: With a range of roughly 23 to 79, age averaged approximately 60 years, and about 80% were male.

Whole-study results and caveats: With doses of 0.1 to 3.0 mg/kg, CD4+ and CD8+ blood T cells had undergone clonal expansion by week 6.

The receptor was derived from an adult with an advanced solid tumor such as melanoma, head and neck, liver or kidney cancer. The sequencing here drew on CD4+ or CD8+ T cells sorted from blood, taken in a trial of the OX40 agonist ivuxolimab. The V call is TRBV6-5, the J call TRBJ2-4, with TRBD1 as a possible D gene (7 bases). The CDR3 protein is CASSREAGGVNIQYF. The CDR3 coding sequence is TGTGCCAGCAGTAGGGAGGCAGGGGGAGTGAACATTCAGTACTTC.